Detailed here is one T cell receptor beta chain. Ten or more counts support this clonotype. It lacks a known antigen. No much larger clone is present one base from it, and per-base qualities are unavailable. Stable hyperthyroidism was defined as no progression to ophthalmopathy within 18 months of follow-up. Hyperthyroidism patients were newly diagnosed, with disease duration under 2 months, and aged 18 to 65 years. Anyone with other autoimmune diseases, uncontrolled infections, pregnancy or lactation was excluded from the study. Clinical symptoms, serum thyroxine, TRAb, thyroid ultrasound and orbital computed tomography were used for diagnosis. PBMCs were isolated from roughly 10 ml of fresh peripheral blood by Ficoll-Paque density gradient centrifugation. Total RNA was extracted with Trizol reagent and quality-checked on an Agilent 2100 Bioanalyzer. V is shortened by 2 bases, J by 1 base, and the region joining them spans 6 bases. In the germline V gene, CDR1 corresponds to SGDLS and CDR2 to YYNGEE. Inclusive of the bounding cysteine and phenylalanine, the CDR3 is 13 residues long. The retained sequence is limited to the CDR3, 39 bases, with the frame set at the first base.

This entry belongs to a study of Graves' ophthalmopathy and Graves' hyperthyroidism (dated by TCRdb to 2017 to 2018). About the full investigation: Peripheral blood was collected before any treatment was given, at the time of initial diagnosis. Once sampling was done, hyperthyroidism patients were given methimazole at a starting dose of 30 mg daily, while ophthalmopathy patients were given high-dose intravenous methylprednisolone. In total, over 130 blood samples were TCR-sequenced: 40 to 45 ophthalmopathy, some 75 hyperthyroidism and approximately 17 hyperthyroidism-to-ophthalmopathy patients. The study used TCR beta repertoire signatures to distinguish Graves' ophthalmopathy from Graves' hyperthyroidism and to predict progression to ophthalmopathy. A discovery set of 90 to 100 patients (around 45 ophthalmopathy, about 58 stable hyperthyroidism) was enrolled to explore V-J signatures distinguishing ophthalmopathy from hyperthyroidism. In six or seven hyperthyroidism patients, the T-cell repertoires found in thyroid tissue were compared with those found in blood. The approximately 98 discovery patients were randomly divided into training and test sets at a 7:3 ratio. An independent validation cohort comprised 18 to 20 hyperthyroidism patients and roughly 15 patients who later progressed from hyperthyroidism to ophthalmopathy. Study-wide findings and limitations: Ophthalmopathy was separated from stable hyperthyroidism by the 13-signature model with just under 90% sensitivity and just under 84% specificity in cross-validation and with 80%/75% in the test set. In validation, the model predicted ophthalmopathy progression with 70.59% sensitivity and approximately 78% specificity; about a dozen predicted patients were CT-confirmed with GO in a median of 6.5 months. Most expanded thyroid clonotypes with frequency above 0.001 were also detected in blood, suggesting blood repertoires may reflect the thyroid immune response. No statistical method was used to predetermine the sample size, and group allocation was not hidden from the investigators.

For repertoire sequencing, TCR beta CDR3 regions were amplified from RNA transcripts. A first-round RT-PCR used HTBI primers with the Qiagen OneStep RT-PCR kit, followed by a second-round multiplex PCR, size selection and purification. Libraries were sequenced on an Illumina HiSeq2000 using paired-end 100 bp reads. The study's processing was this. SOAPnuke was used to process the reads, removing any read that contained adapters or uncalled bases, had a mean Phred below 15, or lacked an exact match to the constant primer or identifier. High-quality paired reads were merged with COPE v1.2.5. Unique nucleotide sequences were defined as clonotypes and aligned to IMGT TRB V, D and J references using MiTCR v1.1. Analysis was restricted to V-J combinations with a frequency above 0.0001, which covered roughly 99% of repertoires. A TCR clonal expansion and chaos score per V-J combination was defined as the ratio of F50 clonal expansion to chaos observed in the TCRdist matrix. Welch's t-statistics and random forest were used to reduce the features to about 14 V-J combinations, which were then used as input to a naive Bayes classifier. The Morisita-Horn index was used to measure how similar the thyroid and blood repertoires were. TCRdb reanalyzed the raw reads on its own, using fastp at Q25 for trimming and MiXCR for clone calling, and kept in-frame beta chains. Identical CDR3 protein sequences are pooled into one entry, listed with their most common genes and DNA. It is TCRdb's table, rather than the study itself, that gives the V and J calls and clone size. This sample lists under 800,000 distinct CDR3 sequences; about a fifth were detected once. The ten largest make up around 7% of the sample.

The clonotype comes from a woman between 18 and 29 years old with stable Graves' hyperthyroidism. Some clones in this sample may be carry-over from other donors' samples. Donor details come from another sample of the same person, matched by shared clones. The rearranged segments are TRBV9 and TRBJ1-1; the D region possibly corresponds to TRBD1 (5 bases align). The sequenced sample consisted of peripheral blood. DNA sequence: TGTGCCAGCAGCGTGACAGAGAACACTGAAGCTTTCTTT. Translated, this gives CASSVTENTEAFF.